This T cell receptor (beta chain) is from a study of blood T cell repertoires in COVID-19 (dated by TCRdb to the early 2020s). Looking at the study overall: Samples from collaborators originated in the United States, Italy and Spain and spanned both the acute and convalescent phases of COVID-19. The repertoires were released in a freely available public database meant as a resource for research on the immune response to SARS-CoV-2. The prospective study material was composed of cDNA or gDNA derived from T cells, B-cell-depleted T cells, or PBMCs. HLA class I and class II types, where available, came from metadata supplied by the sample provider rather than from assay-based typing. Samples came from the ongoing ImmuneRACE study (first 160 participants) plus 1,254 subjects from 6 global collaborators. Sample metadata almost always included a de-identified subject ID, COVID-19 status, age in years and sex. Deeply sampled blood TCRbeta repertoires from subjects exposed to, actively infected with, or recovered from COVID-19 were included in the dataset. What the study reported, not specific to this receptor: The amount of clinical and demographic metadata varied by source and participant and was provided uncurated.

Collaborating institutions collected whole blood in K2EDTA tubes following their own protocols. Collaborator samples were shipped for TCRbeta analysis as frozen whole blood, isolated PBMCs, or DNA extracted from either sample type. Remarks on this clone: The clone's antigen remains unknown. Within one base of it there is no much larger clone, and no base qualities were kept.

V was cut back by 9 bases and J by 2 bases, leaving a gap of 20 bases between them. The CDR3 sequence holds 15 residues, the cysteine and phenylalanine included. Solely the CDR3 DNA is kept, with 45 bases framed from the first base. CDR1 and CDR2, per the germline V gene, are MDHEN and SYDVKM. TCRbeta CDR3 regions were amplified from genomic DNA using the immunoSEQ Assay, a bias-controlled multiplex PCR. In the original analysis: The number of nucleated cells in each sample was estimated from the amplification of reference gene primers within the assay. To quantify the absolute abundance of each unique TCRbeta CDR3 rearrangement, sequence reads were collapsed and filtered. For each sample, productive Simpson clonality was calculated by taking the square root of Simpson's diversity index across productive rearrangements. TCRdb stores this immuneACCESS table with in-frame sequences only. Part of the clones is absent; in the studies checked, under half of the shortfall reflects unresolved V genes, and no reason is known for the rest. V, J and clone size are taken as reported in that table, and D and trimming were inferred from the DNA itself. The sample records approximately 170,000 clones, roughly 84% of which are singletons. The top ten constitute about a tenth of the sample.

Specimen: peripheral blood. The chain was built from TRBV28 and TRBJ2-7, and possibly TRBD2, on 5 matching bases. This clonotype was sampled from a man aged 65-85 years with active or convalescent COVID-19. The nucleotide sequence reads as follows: TGTGCCAGTCTGCCTAGGGCGGGCCAAGCCTACGAGCAGTACTTC. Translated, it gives CASLPRAGQAYEQYF.